These T cell receptor beta chains were read from a single sample in a study of beta chain features in type 1 diabetes. Here immunoSEQ multiplex PCR was the method, and the copy in TCRdb shows in-frame clones only, minus some. The sample carries around 690,000 clones, around 12% recorded once. The sample consisted of naive CD4+ T cells from blood. These receptors all stem from a man aged 30 to 39 with type 1 diabetes. Both conserved end residues are part of each CDR3. The D gene is left open where the match is weak. Not every row has a clone size; where given, it reads once, few, many or a size class.

CDR3 protein: CASSTSGGTDTQYF
CDR3 DNA: TGTGCCAGCAGCACTAGCGGGGGCACAGATACGCAGTATTTT
clone size: few
V gene: TRBV7-3
J gene: TRBJ2-3
D gene: TRBD2

CDR3 protein: CASSQDRKGTVTYEQYF
CDR3 DNA: TGCGCCAGCAGCCAAGATCGAAAGGGGACCGTAACCTACGAGCAGTACTTC
clone size: -
V gene: TRBV4-3
J gene: TRBJ2-7
D gene: -

CDR3 protein: CSAPVGGPQFF
CDR3 DNA: TGCAGTGCTCCCGTGGGGGGGCCACAGTTCTTC
clone size: few
V gene: TRBV20-1
J gene: TRBJ2-1
D gene: -

CDR3 protein: CASSLGQTGESPLHF
CDR3 DNA: TGTGCCAGCAGCTTAGGTCAGACAGGGGAGTCACCCCTCCACTTT
clone size: -
V gene: TRBV7-8
J gene: TRBJ1-6
D gene: TRBD1

CDR3 protein: CAWRSGAGGNNQPQHF
CDR3 DNA: TGTGCCTGGAGGTCAGGGGCAGGCGGGAACAATCAGCCCCAGCATTTT
clone size: -
V gene: TRBV30
J gene: TRBJ1-5
D gene: -

CDR3 protein: CAIRSQDGVYNEQFF
CDR3 DNA: TGTGCCATCAGATCACAGGACGGGGTCTACAATGAGCAGTTCTTC
clone size: -
V gene: TRBV10-3
J gene: TRBJ2-1
D gene: -

CDR3 protein: CASSDGATNEKLFF
CDR3 DNA: TGCGCCAGCTCTGACGGAGCAACTAATGAAAAACTGTTTTTT
clone size: few
V gene: TRBV5-1
J gene: TRBJ1-4
D gene: -

CDR3 protein: CASSSEDRGYEQYF
CDR3 DNA: TGTGCCAGCAGTTCGGAGGATAGGGGATACGAGCAGTACTTC
clone size: -
V gene: TRBV28
J gene: TRBJ2-7
D gene: -

CDR3 protein: CASSGGPGTQETQYF
CDR3 DNA: TGTGCCAGCAGTGGAGGCCCAGGGACCCAAGAGACCCAGTACTTC
clone size: -
V gene: TRBV2
J gene: TRBJ2-5
D gene: -

CDR3 protein: CASSRPGGYEQYF
CDR3 DNA: TGTGCCAGCAGCCGACCGGGGGGCTACGAGCAGTACTTC
clone size: -
V gene: TRBV5-6
J gene: TRBJ2-7
D gene: TRBD2

CDR3 protein: CASRGRGTEAFF
CDR3 DNA: TGTGCCAGCAGGGGCAGGGGCACTGAAGCTTTCTTT
clone size: few
V gene: TRBV25-1
J gene: TRBJ1-1
D gene: -

CDR3 protein: CASSTGLVETQYF
CDR3 DNA: TGTGCCAGTAGTACCGGACTAGTTGAGACCCAGTACTTC
clone size: few
V gene: TRBV19
J gene: TRBJ2-5
D gene: TRBD2

CDR3 protein: CASSTGQGASTDTQYF
CDR3 DNA: TGCGCCAGCAGCACAGGACAGGGCGCCTCTACAGATACGCAGTATTTT
clone size: -
V gene: TRBV5-1
J gene: TRBJ2-3
D gene: TRBD1

CDR3 protein: CASFGRGEGNQPQHF
CDR3 DNA: TGTGCCAGTTTTGGCAGGGGCGAGGGCAATCAGCCCCAGCATTTT
clone size: -
V gene: TRBV19
J gene: TRBJ1-5
D gene: -

CDR3 protein: CASSPPVGEQYF
CDR3 DNA: TGTGCCAGCTCCCCCCCCGTCGGCGAGCAGTACTTC
clone size: -
V gene: TRBV27
J gene: TRBJ2-7
D gene: -

CDR3 protein: CASGRQTNTFYGYTF
CDR3 DNA: TGTGCCAGCGGCCGACAGACCAATACATTCTATGGCTACACCTTC
clone size: -
V gene: TRBV9
J gene: TRBJ1-2
D gene: -

CDR3 protein: CASSVSPGPLNTGELFF
CDR3 DNA: TGTGCCAGCAGCGTCAGCCCGGGACCCCTGAACACCGGGGAGCTGTTTTTT
clone size: few
V gene: TRBV9
J gene: TRBJ2-2
D gene: -

CDR3 protein: CSVLRDIGTDTQYF
CDR3 DNA: TGCAGCGTTTTGAGGGACATCGGCACAGATACGCAGTATTTT
clone size: -
V gene: TRBV29-1
J gene: TRBJ2-3
D gene: -

CDR3 protein: CASSERWQGEGYTF
CDR3 DNA: TGTGCCAGCAGTGAAAGGTGGCAGGGCGAGGGCTACACCTTC
clone size: few
V gene: TRBV25-1
J gene: TRBJ1-2
D gene: -

CDR3 protein: CASSLEQGFYGYTF
CDR3 DNA: TGTGCCAGCAGCTTAGAACAGGGATTCTATGGCTACACCTTC
clone size: -
V gene: TRBV7-2
J gene: TRBJ1-2
D gene: -

CDR3 protein: CASSRDSNQPQHF
CDR3 DNA: TGTGCCAGCAGCAGGGATAGCAATCAGCCCCAGCATTTT
clone size: -
V gene: TRBV9
J gene: TRBJ1-5
D gene: -

CDR3 protein: CASSMSTDTQYF
CDR3 DNA: TGCGCCAGCAGCATGAGCACAGATACGCAGTATTTT
clone size: -
V gene: TRBV10-1
J gene: TRBJ2-3
D gene: -

CDR3 protein: CASSREGLKDSPLHF
CDR3 DNA: TGCGCCAGCAGCCGGGAGGGACTGAAAGATTCACCCCTCCACTTT
clone size: few
V gene: TRBV4-3
J gene: TRBJ1-6
D gene: -

CDR3 protein: CASSNGGGGDYGYTF
CDR3 DNA: TGTGCCAGCAGCAACGGTGGTGGCGGGGACTATGGCTACACCTTC
clone size: few
V gene: TRBV6-5
J gene: TRBJ1-2
D gene: -

CDR3 protein: CASSLSGDSYGYTF
CDR3 DNA: TGCGCCAGCAGCTTGTCAGGGGATTCCTATGGCTACACCTTC
clone size: -
V gene: TRBV5-1
J gene: TRBJ1-2
D gene: -

CDR3 protein: CASSEYRGTDTQYF
CDR3 DNA: TGTGCCAGCAGTGAGTACCGGGGCACAGATACGCAGTATTTT
clone size: few
V gene: TRBV2
J gene: TRBJ2-3
D gene: -

CDR3 protein: CASSELVPNTIYF
CDR3 DNA: TGTGCCAGCAGTGAATTAGTCCCAAACACCATATATTTT
clone size: few
V gene: TRBV25-1
J gene: TRBJ1-3
D gene: -

CDR3 protein: CASSTRLAGGRDTQYF
CDR3 DNA: TGTGCCAGCAGCACGAGACTAGCGGGGGGGAGAGATACGCAGTATTTT
clone size: few
V gene: TRBV7-8
J gene: TRBJ2-3
D gene: TRBD2

CDR3 protein: CAWSTSGREGNIQYF
CDR3 DNA: TGTGCCTGGAGCACCTCCGGGCGTGAGGGCAACATTCAGTACTTC
clone size: few
V gene: TRBV30
J gene: TRBJ2-4
D gene: -

CDR3 protein: CASSLENRQYF
CDR3 DNA: TGTGCCAGCAGCCTGGAGAATCGGCAGTACTTC
clone size: -
V gene: TRBV4-2
J gene: TRBJ2-7
D gene: -

CDR3 protein: CASRTVGRPRYGYTF
CDR3 DNA: TGCGCCAGCAGAACAGTGGGGCGGCCGCGCTATGGCTACACCTTC
clone size: few
V gene: TRBV23-1
J gene: TRBJ1-2
D gene: -

CDR3 protein: CASSFSSGTVNEQFF
CDR3 DNA: TGCGCCAGCAGCTTTAGCTCAGGAACGGTCAATGAGCAGTTCTTC
clone size: few
V gene: TRBV5-1
J gene: TRBJ2-1
D gene: -

CDR3 protein: CSFRAGDASPLHF
CDR3 DNA: TGCAGCTTCCGGGCAGGGGACGCATCACCCCTCCACTTT
clone size: -
V gene: TRBV29-1
J gene: TRBJ1-6
D gene: -

CDR3 protein: CASSRAEGTSEETQYF
CDR3 DNA: TGTGCCAGCAGCCGAGCAGAAGGGACTAGCGAAGAGACCCAGTACTTC
clone size: few
V gene: TRBV4-2
J gene: TRBJ2-5
D gene: TRBD2

CDR3 protein: CASSIERYTEAFF
CDR3 DNA: TGTGCCAGTAGTATAGAAAGATACACTGAAGCTTTCTTT
clone size: -
V gene: TRBV19
J gene: TRBJ1-1
D gene: -